This TCR beta chain was observed in a study of blood T cells in healthy people across ages. As for the study in general: Per two T cells, template switching captured roughly one barcoded beta molecule.

Study results and caveats: Donor CMV status, an unknown factor, possibly confounded changes in expanded clonotypes.

This clonotype was counted at least ten times. Its antigen remains unidentified. The sample, about 10 milliliters of peripheral blood, was drawn from each donor. The authors ran a second PCR of 7 to 11 cycles using a sample-barcoded 5' primer and a J-beta primer mix. TCRdb redid the calling of the 5' RACE reads with MiXCR, one entry per CDR3 protein. The repertoire has some 1.5 million distinct CDR3 sequences, about 30% of them found once; the top ten carry 7.7%. There are 12 residues in the CDR3. Trimming pared 6 bases from V and 0 bases from J, leaving 6 bases between. This sequence joins TRBV12-3 or TRBV12-4 and TRBJ2-7; D not resolved. The sample was blood. The clonotype originates from a woman aged 25 to 39 in good health. The CDR3 region is CASSLLSYEQYF. The CDR3 coding sequence is TGTGCCAGCAGCTTACTCTCCTACGAGCAGTACTTC.